The 16 T cell receptor beta chains presented below share a single source sample, sequenced in a study of T cell responses to AZD1222 COVID-19 vaccine (dated by TCRdb to the early 2020s). The library was made by the immunoSEQ multiplex PCR assay. What TCRdb holds here is the immuneACCESS table cut down to in-frame rearrangements. Part of the clones is not present; checked against another copy, under half of the missing clones reflect an unresolved V gene, and the others are unexplained. The table for this sample lists 150,000 or so clones; more than 85% of them were counted only once. More than 1.3% of the sample is held by the ten biggest clonotypes. Explained via the paper, the time point label denotes: baseline before first vaccination. Material: peripheral blood, obtained on day 0 of AZD1222 vaccination. These receptors all come from an adult in good health.

This clone was counted a few times. This rearrangement joins TRBV10-1 to TRBJ2-2; D gene uncertain. Trimming took off 8 bases at V and 4 bases at J, with 8 bases between the two ends. Germline-derived CDR1 and CDR2 are WNHNN and SYGVQD (reference sequence). CDR3 size: 12 residues. CDR3 sequence reads: CASGKGTGELFF. CDR3 coding DNA: TGCGCCAGCGGAAAGGGCACCGGGGAGCTGTTTTTT.

The V and J genes are TRBV2 and TRBJ1-3; 7 nucleotides agree with TRBD1. This CDR3 region has 15 residues. Germline lookup yields CDR1 SNHLY and CDR2 FYNNEI. The CDR3 is CASWGRGLSGNTIYF. The CDR3 coding sequence is TGTGCAAGTTGGGGTAGGGGGCTATCTGGAAACACCATATATTTT.

The genes are TRBV2 and TRBJ2-3; perhaps D is TRBD1 or TRBD2 (6 bases each). The CDR3 has 14 amino acids. Germline V CDR1 and CDR2: SNHLY, FYNNEI. Trimming shortened V by 6 bases and J by 2 bases, and 12 bases separated the two germline ends. The CDR3 here is CASRGGLSTDTQYF. CDR3 DNA sequence: TGTGCCAGCAGAGGGGGGCTTTCCACAGATACGCAGTATTTT.

This sequence joins TRBV12-5 and TRBJ1-1, with D unclear. Germline loops: CDR1 LGHNT, CDR2 FRNRAP. This CDR3 has 15 amino acids. V lost 0 bases to trimming and J lost 0 bases, with 8 bases between them. For the CDR3, the DNA is TGTGCTAGTGGTTTGGTCTTGGGGATGAACACTGAAGCTTTCTTT. It translates to CASGLVLGMNTEAFF.

A word on this clone: Distinct nucleotide sequences in the sample also encode this CDR3. The chain employs TRBV2 and TRBJ1-1; 9 positions match TRBD1. CDR3 length: 15 residues. V shed 4 bases, J shed 1 base, and the junction held 4 bases outside the gene matches. The germline gives CDR1 SNHLY, CDR2 FYNNEI. CDR3 sequence reads: CASSGDRVANTEAFF. The CDR3 coding sequence is TGTGCCAGCAGTGGGGACAGGGTCGCGAACACTGAAGCTTTCTTT.

V usage is TRBV7-9 and J usage is TRBJ2-3; D perhaps matches TRBD1 (6 bases). The CDR3 runs 16 residues. V gave up 5 bases and J gave up 0 bases, with 15 bases separating them. CDR1 and CDR2 from the germline V gene are SEHNR and FQNEAQ (reference sequence). This CDR3 reads CASSPKGQGSTDTQYF. Here the CDR3 DNA reads TGTGCCAGCAGCCCTAAGGGACAAGGGAGCACAGATACGCAGTATTTT.

V usage is TRBV6-6 and J usage is TRBJ2-2; 8 nucleotides agree with TRBD2. Looked up from germline, CDR1 is MNHNY and CDR2 is SVGAGI (reference sequence). This CDR3 has 17 amino acids. V lost 5 bases, J lost 7 bases, and 15 bases stayed unmatched. The CDR3 region is CASSPPGSSGADGELFF. The CDR3 nucleotides are TGTGCCAGCAGTCCCCCGGGAAGTAGCGGGGCTGACGGGGAGCTGTTTTTT.

The rearrangement uses TRBV27 and TRBJ1-1, with D maybe TRBD1 (5 bases). V lost 3 bases and J 2 bases, leaving 10 bases between the germline ends. This CDR3 has 14 residues. From germline, CDR1 is MNHEY and CDR2 SMNVEV (reference sequence). The chain's CDR3 is CASSFAGTNTEAFF. CDR3 bases: TGTGCCAGCAGTTTTGCAGGGACCAACACTGAAGCTTTCTTT.

The chain is built from TRBV19 and TRBJ1-6, with TRBD1 as a possible D gene (5 bases). Trimming pared 1 base from V and 10 bases from J, leaving 5 bases between. The CDR3 totals 12 residues. Germline V CDR1 and CDR2: LNHDA, SQIVND (reference sequence). The CDR3 coding sequence is TGTGCCAGTAGTATAGGGGGGTCACCCCTCCACTTT. It translates to CASSIGGSPLHF.

V gene TRBV9 combines with J gene TRBJ2-7, with D unclear. The CDR3 spans 16 residues. V dropped 4 bases and J dropped 0 bases, with 17 bases sitting between them. Per the germline V gene, CDR1 is SGDLS and CDR2 is YYNGEE. CDR3 in amino acids: CASSPRWQALSYEQYF. DNA of the CDR3: TGTGCCAGCAGCCCCCGTTGGCAGGCGCTCTCCTACGAGCAGTACTTC.

The rearrangement joins TRBV5-6 to TRBJ2-5, with D unclear. The CDR3 totals 14 residues. V dropped 3 bases and J dropped 7 bases, with 16 bases sitting between them. The germline gives CDR1 SGHDT, CDR2 YYEEEE. Here the CDR3 reads CASSSLRIIRTQYF. The CDR3 bases are TGTGCCAGCAGCTCCCTCCGGATAATAAGGACCCAGTACTTC.

This chain uses TRBV4-1 with TRBJ1-1, with D possibly TRBD1 on 5 matching bases. The CDR3 is 16 amino acids. Germline V CDR1 and CDR2: MGHRA, YSYEKL. Trimming took 4 bases from V and 3 from J, leaving 18 bases between them. The CDR3 loop is CASSPAHQGMDTEAFF. The CDR3 coding sequence is TGCGCCAGCAGCCCAGCACATCAGGGCATGGACACTGAAGCTTTCTTT.

The chain employs TRBV6-1 and TRBJ1-2, with a weak D call TRBD1 (5 bases). V lost 2 bases and J lost 4, with 17 bases in between. This CDR3 is 16 amino acids long. The germline gives CDR1 MNHNS, CDR2 SASEGT. The CDR3 sequence: CASSEIVPEGVYGYTF. DNA of the CDR3: TGTGCCAGCAGTGAAATAGTTCCCGAAGGGGTCTATGGCTACACCTTC.

The chain is built from TRBV19 and TRBJ1-6; 8 nucleotides match TRBD1. Germline CDR1 LNHDA, CDR2 SQIVND (reference sequence). The V segment lost 6 bases and the J segment 9 bases; nucleotides outside the gene matches: 16. CDR3 length: 17 amino acids. CDR3 bases: TGTGCCAGTAGCCTGCCCAAGGACAGGGATGGGGGTTCACCCCTCCACTTT. This gives the protein CASSLPKDRDGGSPLHF.

V and J are TRBV29-1 and TRBJ1-4; no firm D call. The V gene's germline CDR1 is SQVTM and CDR2 ANQGSEA. The CDR3 covers 10 residues. The V and J ends lost 2 bases and 8 bases respectively, with 3 bases between them. The CDR3 reads CSVEQEKLFF. DNA of the CDR3: TGCAGCGTTGAACAGGAAAAACTGTTTTTT. Variable domain in full (rest from reference TRBV29-1 and TRBJ1-4): SAVISQKPSRDICQRGTSLTIQCQVDSQVTMMFWYRQQPGQSLTLIATANQGSEATYESGFVIDKFPISRPNLTFSTLTVSNMSPEDSSIYLCSVEQEKLFFGSGTQLSVL.

This clone has only a few counts. The chain is built from TRBV5-4 and TRBJ2-7; the match to TRBD1 covers 8 bases. Germline V gene sequence: CDR1 SGHNT, CDR2 YYREEE (reference sequence). Unmatched junction bases numbered 8, after V lost 0 bases and J lost 3 bases. The CDR3 has 16 residues. CDR3 DNA sequence: TGTGCCAGCAGCTTGGGAACAGGGGGTCAACACTACGAGCAGTACTTC. This codes for CASSLGTGGQHYEQYF.